A selection of T cell receptor beta chains follows, all from one sample in a study of persistence of HIV-infected CD4 T cells. Profiling relied on immunoSEQ multiplex PCR, and the TCRdb table lists in-frame clones only, not all of them. Here the sample spans about 60,000 clones, under 80% being singletons. Their cognate antigens are unknown. The source was CD4+ T cells sorted from PBMCs after roughly 18-hour stimulation, collected from a patient who received antiretroviral therapy. These receptors were obtained from an adult man with HIV who was CMV-seropositive. The conserved cysteine and the conserved F or W are not part of the CDR3 here. The order of the fields is V gene, CDR3 protein.

TRBV19	ASSPRTGGGEQY
TRBV3-1/TRBV3-2	ASSRRTGPEAKLH
TRBV11-2	ASSLGARGSGASVKQY
TRBV6-5	ASRPVPTNEKLF
TRBV3-1/TRBV3-2	ASSGRTGAFGNEQF
TRBV4-2	ASSHRGQTGELF
TRBV6-1	ASSEALTVYSNQPQH
TRBV2	ASKEGSSYNEQF
TRBV6-5	ASSLGAVGNQPQH
TRBV28	ASSVRQGDEKLF
TRBV18	ASSPPAGLGQGGYT
TRBV7-9	ASSLGRTGDTEAF
TRBV5-1	ASIGTGNTGELF
TRBV3-1/TRBV3-2	ASSQERGVREQY
TRBV7-9	ASSSRLRTDRTDTQY
TRBV6-5	ASRLGQGSDTQY
TRBV19	ASIDPGGPAGYT
TRBV7-2	ASSFLPPGRSNTEAF
TRBV3-1/TRBV3-2	ASSLRRQGPYEQY
TRBV28	ASCSLSYEQY
TRBV4-2	ASSQDKGSDEQF
TRBV5-4	ASSPTGGRRQF
TRBV7-9	ASSLFVGRGSGNTIY
TRBV5-5	ASSLTPREQY
TRBV5-1	ASSRGAGQRNEKLF
TRBV6-5	ASSPGTGEWETQY
TRBV2	ASSRDRGQRQPQH
TRBV18	ASAQGASTDTQY
TRBV7-3	ASSSDKWGNTQY